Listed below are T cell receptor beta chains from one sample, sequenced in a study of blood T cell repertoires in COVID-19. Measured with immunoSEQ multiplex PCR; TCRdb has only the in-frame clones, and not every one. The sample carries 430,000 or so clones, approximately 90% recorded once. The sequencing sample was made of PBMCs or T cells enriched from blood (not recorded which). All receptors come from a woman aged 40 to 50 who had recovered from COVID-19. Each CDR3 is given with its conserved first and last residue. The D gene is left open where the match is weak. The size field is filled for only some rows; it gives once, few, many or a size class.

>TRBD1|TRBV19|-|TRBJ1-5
CASSIGTEEHF
TGTGCCAGTAGTATTGGGACAGAGGAGCATTTT
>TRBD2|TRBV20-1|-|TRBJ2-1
CSASFGLAVSYNEQFF
TGCAGTGCTAGTTTTGGACTAGCGGTCTCCTACAATGAGCAGTTCTTC
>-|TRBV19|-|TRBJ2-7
CASSSGAFYEQYF
TGTGCCAGTAGCTCAGGGGCTTTTTACGAGCAGTACTTC
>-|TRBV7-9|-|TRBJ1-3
CASSLAGVPGNTIYF
TGTGCCAGCAGCTTAGCAGGGGTTCCTGGAAACACCATATATTTT
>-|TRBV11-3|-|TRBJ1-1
CASSFREGVTEAFF
TGTGCCAGCAGCTTCAGGGAGGGGGTCACTGAAGCTTTCTTT
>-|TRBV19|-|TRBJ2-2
CASDARPASTGELFF
TGTGCCAGTGATGCGAGGCCAGCTAGCACCGGGGAGCTGTTTTTT
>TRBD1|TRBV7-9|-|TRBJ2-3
CASKTGFTDTQYF
TGTGCCAGTAAGACAGGGTTCACAGATACGCAGTATTTT
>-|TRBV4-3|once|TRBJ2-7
CASRRTVGLYEQYF
TGCGCCAGCAGGAGGACAGTAGGGCTCTACGAGCAGTACTTC
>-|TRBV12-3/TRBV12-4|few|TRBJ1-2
CASSTAHGSGYTF
TGTGCCAGCAGTACAGCCCACGGGAGTGGCTACACCTTC
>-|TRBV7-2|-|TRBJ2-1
CASSLLMTSYNEQFF
TGTGCCAGCAGCTTACTTATGACTAGCTACAATGAGCAGTTCTTC
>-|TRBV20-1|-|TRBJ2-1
CSASVETEQFF
TGCAGTGCTAGTGTGGAGACTGAGCAGTTCTTC
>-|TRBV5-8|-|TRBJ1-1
CASSLTPQGMTNTEAFF
TGTGCCAGCAGCTTGACTCCCCAGGGAATGACGAACACTGAAGCTTTCTTT
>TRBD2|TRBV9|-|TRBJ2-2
CASSVGPVSGAGELFF
TGTGCCAGCAGCGTAGGCCCGGTCAGCGGGGCCGGGGAGCTGTTTTTT
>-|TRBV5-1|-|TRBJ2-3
CASSLAGATDTQYF
TGCGCCAGCAGCTTGGCCGGAGCAACAGATACGCAGTATTTT
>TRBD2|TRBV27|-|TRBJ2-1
CASSLSLATRSYNEQFF
TGTGCCAGCAGTTTATCACTAGCGACCCGCTCCTACAATGAGCAGTTCTTC
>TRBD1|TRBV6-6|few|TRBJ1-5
CASSEDRGNVQPQHF
TGTGCCAGCAGTGAGGACAGGGGAAACGTCCAGCCCCAGCATTTT
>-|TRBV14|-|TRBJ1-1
CASSQAFRGREAFF
TGTGCCAGCAGCCAAGCTTTTAGGGGCCGTGAAGCTTTCTTT
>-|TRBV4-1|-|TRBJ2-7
CASSRETAQYEQYF
TGCGCCAGCAGCCGAGAGACAGCTCAGTACGAGCAGTACTTC
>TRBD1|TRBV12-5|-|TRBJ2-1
CASGLGTGGNEQFF
TGTGCTAGTGGCTTAGGGACAGGGGGCAATGAGCAGTTCTTC
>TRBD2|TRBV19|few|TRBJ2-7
CASSMSSGRAYEQYF
TGTGCCAGTAGTATGAGTAGCGGGAGGGCCTACGAGCAGTACTTC
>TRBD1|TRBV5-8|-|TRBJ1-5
CASTDRGYGNQPQHF
TGTGCCAGCACGGACAGGGGGTATGGCAATCAGCCCCAGCATTTT
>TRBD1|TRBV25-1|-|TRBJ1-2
CATAGQGHGYTF
TGTGCCACCGCGGGACAGGGTCATGGCTACACCTTC
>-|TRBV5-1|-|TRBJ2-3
CASSTDSTDTQYF
TGCGCCAGTTCGACAGATAGCACAGATACGCAGTATTTT
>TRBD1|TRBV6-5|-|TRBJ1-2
CASSSTGTATYGYTF
TGTGCCAGCAGTTCGACCGGGACAGCCACCTATGGCTACACCTTC
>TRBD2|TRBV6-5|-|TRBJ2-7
CASGLAGKTYEQYF
TGTGCCAGCGGACTAGCGGGAAAGACCTACGAGCAGTACTTC
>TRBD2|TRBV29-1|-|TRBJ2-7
CSVGGGSSYEQYF
TGCAGCGTTGGCGGGGGAAGCTCCTACGAGCAGTACTTC
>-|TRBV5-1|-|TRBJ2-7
CASSLVRGYEQYF
TGCGCCAGCAGCTTGGTTCGGGGTTACGAGCAGTACTTC
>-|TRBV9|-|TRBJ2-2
CASSFRELNTGELFF
TGTGCCAGCAGCTTTCGGGAGCTAAACACCGGGGAGCTGTTTTTT
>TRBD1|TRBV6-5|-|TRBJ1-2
CASSSTGDGGYTF
TGTGCCAGCAGTTCGACAGGGGATGGGGGCTACACCTTC
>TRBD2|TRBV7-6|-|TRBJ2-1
CASSSTSGSTPYNEQFF
TGTGCCAGCAGCTCAACTAGCGGGAGTACCCCCTACAATGAGCAGTTCTTC
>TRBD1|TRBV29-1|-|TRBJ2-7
CSVEGDSTSYEQYF
TGCAGCGTTGAGGGGGACAGTACCTCCTACGAGCAGTACTTC
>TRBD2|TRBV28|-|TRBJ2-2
CASSLSPGLAGVDRELFF
TGTGCCAGCAGTTTATCGCCGGGACTAGCGGGAGTGGACCGGGAGCTGTTTTTT
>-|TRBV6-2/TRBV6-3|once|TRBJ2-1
CASSSLRPIEQFF
TGTGCCAGCAGTTCTCTCAGGCCAATTGAGCAGTTCTTC
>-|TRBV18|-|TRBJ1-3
CASSLQDSGNTIYF
TGTGCCAGCTCACTTCAGGATTCTGGAAACACCATATATTTT
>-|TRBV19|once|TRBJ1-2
CASNTGSPYGYTF
TGTGCCAGTAATACAGGGAGTCCATATGGCTACACCTTC
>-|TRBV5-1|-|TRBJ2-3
CASSLGGDPPTDTQYF
TGCGCCAGCAGCTTAGGGGGGGACCCGCCGACAGATACGCAGTATTTT